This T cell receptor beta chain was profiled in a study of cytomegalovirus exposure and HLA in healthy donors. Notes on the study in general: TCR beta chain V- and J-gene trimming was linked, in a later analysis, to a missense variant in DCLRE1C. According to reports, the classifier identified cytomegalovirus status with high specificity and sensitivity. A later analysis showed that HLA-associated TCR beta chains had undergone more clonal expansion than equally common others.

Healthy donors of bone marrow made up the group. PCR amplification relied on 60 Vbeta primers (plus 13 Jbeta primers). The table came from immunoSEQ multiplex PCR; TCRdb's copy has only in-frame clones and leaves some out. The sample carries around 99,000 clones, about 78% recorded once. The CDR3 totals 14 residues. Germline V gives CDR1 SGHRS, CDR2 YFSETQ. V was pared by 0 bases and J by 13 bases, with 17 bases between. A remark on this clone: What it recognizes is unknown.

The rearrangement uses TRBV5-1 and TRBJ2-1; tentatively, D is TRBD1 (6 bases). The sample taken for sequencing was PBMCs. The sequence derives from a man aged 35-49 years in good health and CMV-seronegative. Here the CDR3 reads CASSLESQGPYQFF. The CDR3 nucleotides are TGCGCCAGCAGCTTGGAATCTCAGGGGCCTTACCAGTTCTTC.